This T cell receptor (beta chain) was observed in a study of T cells in localized non-small cell lung cancer. Some clones are missing from TCRdb's copy, which holds only in-frame ones; the method was immunoSEQ multiplex PCR. The repertoire consists of 23,000 or so clones, with around 82% occurring once and the leading ten covering about 4.8%. The CDR3 length is 14 residues. The germline V gene encodes CDR1 SGHAT and CDR2 FQNNGV. Trimming at V came to 6 bases and at J to 8 bases, leaving 6 bases not matched to a gene. The TCR originated in a man between 35 and 75 years old with stage II lung adenocarcinoma. This chain links TRBV11-2 with TRBJ2-1; 11 positions match TRBD2. The material was PBMCs, obtained before any cancer treatment. The CDR3 bases are TGTGCCAGCAGGCTAGCGGGGGGTAGCCATGAGCAGTTCTTC. This encodes CASRLAGGSHEQFF.